These 17 T cell receptor beta chains share one sample of origin, sequenced in a study of blood T cell repertoires in COVID-19 (dated by TCRdb to 2020 to 2022). Libraries were made using the immunoSEQ multiplex PCR assay. Entries here come from immuneACCESS through TCRdb and include only in-frame sequences with V and J called. Some clones fail to appear in such tables; in the studies checked, an unresolved V gene covers under half of the shortfall, and the cause of the remainder is unknown. Across this sample there are about 150,000 clones, with roughly 80% seen only once. About 7.3% of the sample comes from the top ten. The source material was PBMCs or T cells enriched from blood (not recorded which). These receptors all stem from a man aged 45-65 years who had recovered from COVID-19.

The chain couples TRBV5-1 to TRBJ1-1, with D perhaps matching TRBD1 (5 bases). Germline-derived CDR1 and CDR2 are SGHRS and YFSETQ. Trimming removed 0 bases from V and 4 bases from J, with 10 bases in between. This CDR3 is built from 14 residues. CDR3 nucleotides: TGCGCCAGCAGCTTGGGGGAGGGGAGCACTGAAGCTTTCTTT. Amino acid sequence: CASSLGEGSTEAFF.

The chain couples TRBV5-8 to TRBJ2-4; 12 nucleotides line up with TRBD1. V was pared by 3 bases and J by 0 bases, with 1 base of the junction left unmatched. This CDR3 comprises 16 residues. Germline values: CDR1 SGHTS, CDR2 YDEGEE. The CDR3 region has the DNA TGTGCCAGCAGCTCGGGACAGGGGGCAGCCAAAAACATTCAGTACTTC. It translates to CASSSGQGAAKNIQYF.

This chain links TRBV12-3 or TRBV12-4 with TRBJ2-7, with D possibly TRBD1 on 6 matching bases. The CDR3 extends over 13 amino acids. V lost 3 bases, J lost 3 bases, and 9 bases lay in between. CDR3 region: CASSFHRVYEQYF. CDR3 in DNA: TGTGCCAGCAGTTTCCACAGGGTCTACGAGCAGTACTTC.

The J gene is TRBJ1-1, the V gene TRBV7-3, with 8 bases aligning to TRBD1. Germline CDR1 is SGHTA and CDR2 is FQGTGA. V shed 5 bases, J shed 1 base, and the junction held 3 bases outside the gene matches. CDR3 length: 14 amino acids. The CDR3 protein is CASSPDRANTEAFF. The CDR3 DNA sequence: TGTGCCAGCAGCCCGGACAGGGCGAACACTGAAGCTTTCTTT.

The V and J genes are TRBV24-1 and TRBJ2-1, with TRBD1 identical over 9 bases. The CDR3 loop spans 15 amino acids. CDR1 is KGHDR, CDR2 SFDVKD, per germline. V shed 4 bases, J shed 8 bases, and the junction held 8 bases outside the gene matches. The CDR3 sequence is CATSEAGTGSHEQFF. The CDR3 DNA reads as TGTGCCACCAGTGAGGCCGGGACAGGGTCCCATGAGCAGTTCTTC.

This sequence joins TRBV19 and TRBJ2-2; 7 positions agree with TRBD1. The germline gives CDR1 LNHDA, CDR2 SQIVND (reference sequence). After removal of 4 bases from V and 2 bases from J, the junction contained 4 bases not matched to a gene. The CDR3 is made up of 15 amino acids. The CDR3 coding sequence is TGTGCCAGTAGTAAAGGGGGCACCAACACCGGGGAGCTGTTTTTT. Translation gives CASSKGGTNTGELFF.

V gene TRBV11-2 combines with J gene TRBJ1-5; D is ambiguous. Germline V gene data show CDR1 as SGHAT and CDR2 as FQNNGV. The CDR3 consists of 13 residues. Trimming cost V 1 base and J 6 bases, with 7 bases left between them. The DNA for the CDR3 is TGTGCCAGCAGCTTAGCCGAGGGTCAGCCCCAGCATTTT. It specifies CASSLAEGQPQHF.

The chain employs TRBV5-1 and TRBJ1-6, with a tentative D call TRBD1 (6 bases). V was clipped by 0 bases and J by 7 bases, with 11 bases between them. The germline gives CDR1 SGHRS, CDR2 YFSETQ. CDR3 length: 15 amino acids. The CDR3 DNA is TGCGCCAGCAGCTTGGACAGGGTTTACAATTCACCCCTCCACTTT. Translated: CASSLDRVYNSPLHF. Full variable domain (outside the CDR3, taken from reference TRBV5-1 and TRBJ1-6): KAGVTQTPRYLIKTRGQQVTLSCSPISGHRSVSWYQQTPGQGLQFLFEYFSETQRNKGNFPGRFSGRQFSNSRSEMNVSTLELGDSALYLCASSLDRVYNSPLHFGNGTRLTVT.

The J gene is TRBJ2-1, the V gene TRBV6-4, with 9 bases identical to TRBD2. The CDR3 is made up of 14 amino acids. Trimming at V came to 2 bases and at J to 6 bases, leaving 2 bases not matched to a gene. Germline V gives CDR1 MRHNA, CDR2 SNTAGT. CDR3 coding DNA: TGTGCCAGCAGTGACACGCGGGGGGGCAATGAGCAGTTCTTC. This sequence encodes CASSDTRGGNEQFF.

The J gene is TRBJ1-6, the V gene TRBV7-9, with D perhaps TRBD1 (6 bases). Germline CDR1 is SEHNR and CDR2 is FQNEAQ (reference sequence). This CDR3 comprises 13 residues. V was cut by 1 base and J by 9 bases, with 7 bases left in between. This CDR3 reads CASSLEGVSPLHF. In DNA form, the CDR3 reads TGTGCCAGCAGCTTAGAGGGGGTTTCACCCCTCCACTTT.

The genes are TRBV5-1 and TRBJ1-1, with 9 bases matching TRBD1. Losses at the gene ends were 0 bases for V and 6 bases for J; bases not matched to a gene: 9. The CDR3 has 16 residues. CDR1 and CDR2 (germline): SGHRS, YFSETQ. In DNA, the CDR3 is TGCGCCAGCAGCTTGGGAGGGACAGGGCTCACATCTGAAGCTTTCTTT. This gives the protein CASSLGGTGLTSEAFF. The full variable domain, its missing parts supplied by reference TRBV5-1 and TRBJ1-1, is KAGVTQTPRYLIKTRGQQVTLSCSPISGHRSVSWYQQTPGQGLQFLFEYFSETQRNKGNFPGRFSGRQFSNSRSEMNVSTLELGDSALYLCASSLGGTGLTSEAFFGQGTRLTVV.

The chain links TRBV12-3 or TRBV12-4 to TRBJ2-7; D unclear. This CDR3 has 12 amino acids. V lost 0 bases to trimming and J lost 3 bases, with 3 bases between them. The CDR3 reads CASSLAGYEQYF. The DNA for the CDR3 is TGTGCCAGCAGTTTAGCCGGCTACGAGCAGTACTTC.

The V gene is TRBV5-4, the J gene TRBJ2-7; TRBD2 is a possible D gene (6 bases). The length of the CDR3 is 14 residues. The germline gives CDR1 SGHNT, CDR2 YYREEE (reference sequence). V shed 5 bases and J shed 6 bases, with 18 bases lying between them. CDR3 loop: CASRTTRRLIEQYF. As DNA, the CDR3 is TGTGCCAGCAGGACGACTAGAAGACTTATCGAGCAGTACTTC. Using reference TRBV5-4 and TRBJ2-7 for the parts outside the CDR3, the full variable domain is ETGVTQSPTHLIKTRGQQVTLRCSSQSGHNTVSWYQQALGQGPQFIFQYYREEENGRGNFPPRFSGLQFPNYSSELNVNALELDDSALYLCASRTTRRLIEQYFGPGTRLTVT.

CDR3 in DNA: TGCGCCAGCAGCAGACTTACTAGCGGGGGCAGAGAGACCCAGTACTTC. This sequence encodes CASSRLTSGGRETQYF. This chain joins TRBV5-1 and TRBJ2-5; TRBD2 agrees at 11 bases. The V and J ends lost 4 bases and 4 bases, in that order; junction bases with no gene match: 9. Germline loops: CDR1 SGHRS, CDR2 YFSETQ. The CDR3 has 16 residues.

The chain joins TRBV15 to TRBJ2-5; tentative D call: TRBD1 (6 bases). Germline V CDR1 and CDR2: LNHNV, YYDKDF (reference sequence). Trimming took off 1 base at V and 3 bases at J, with 9 bases between the two ends. This CDR3 contains 14 residues. The CDR3 loop is CATSRGPGEETQYF. The CDR3 nucleotides read TGTGCCACCAGCAGAGGTCCAGGGGAAGAGACCCAGTACTTC. The full variable domain, its missing parts supplied by reference TRBV15 and TRBJ2-5, is DAMVIQNPRYQVTQFGKPVTLSCSQTLNHNVMYWYQQKSSQAPKLLFHYYDKDFNNEADTPDNFQSRRPNTSFCFLDIRSPGLGDTAMYLCATSRGPGEETQYFGPGTRLLVL.

Points on this clone: This sample includes further DNA sequences coding for the same CDR3. This chain joins TRBV7-2 and TRBJ2-7; unclear D gene. This CDR3 contains 12 residues. CDR1 SGHTA and CDR2 FQGNSA come from the germline V gene. V lost 2 bases and J 1 base, leaving 3 bases between the germline ends. The CDR3 protein is CASSLSSYEQYF. CDR3 nucleotide sequence: TGTGCCAGCAGCTTATCTTCCTACGAGCAGTACTTC.

In DNA form, the CDR3 reads TGTGCCAGCAGCTTATCCCGGGGGGGCGTCTATGGCTACACCTTC. This encodes CASSLSRGGVYGYTF. This chain links TRBV5-4 with TRBJ1-2; TRBD1 might be the D (6 bases). This CDR3 is 15 amino acids long. V was pared by 2 bases and J by 4 bases, with 15 bases between. Looked up from germline, CDR1 is SGHNT and CDR2 is YYREEE (reference sequence).